One sample yielded the 17 T cell receptor beta chains listed below, sequenced in a study of T cells in Graves' hyperthyroidism and ophthalmopathy. TCR beta CDR3 regions were amplified from RNA. Carried out on the TCR CDR3, a first-round RT-PCR used the HTBI primer set. TCRdb re-analysed the multiplex PCR reads in MiXCR, keeping a single row per CDR3 protein. The sample has around 690,000 distinct CDR3 sequences, 17% seen once. The source material was blood. Source of these receptors: a man over 45 with Graves' hyperthyroidism.

This clonotype was counted many times. This chain connects TRBV12-3 or TRBV12-4 to TRBJ2-7, with a possible D match to TRBD2 (5 bases). This CDR3 spans 12 amino acids. V was cut by 3 bases and J by 7 bases, with 10 bases left in between. In DNA form, the CDR3 reads TGTGCCAGCAGTTTCCAGAGGGATGAGCAGTACTTC. This codes for CASSFQRDEQYF.

As concerns this clonotype: One end of the junction does not line up with germline, which may come from a read error. The V gene is TRBV5-1, the J gene TRBJ1-1; 11 bases align to TRBD1. The germline V gene has CDR1 SGHRS and CDR2 YFSETQ. This CDR3 comprises 15 residues. The DNA for the CDR3 is TGTGCCAGCAGCTTGGCGGGACAGGGGGTCCCTGAAGCTTTCTTT. Translating it yields CASSLAGQGVPEAFF.

Regarding this clonotype: A read error may explain this, as a much larger clone is one base away. The conserved phenylalanine or tryptophan normally closing the CDR3 is absent here, so this likely arose from a read error. The DNA for the CDR3 is TGTGCCAGCAGCCAACGGGGGGCGAGAGATACGCAGTATTCT. Protein sequence: CASSQRGARDTQYS. The chain uses TRBV14 and TRBJ2-3, with TRBD2 as a possible D gene (7 bases). The V end lost 2 bases, the J end lost 5 bases, and 11 bases lay between the germline ends. The CDR3 sequence is 14 residues long. Germline values: CDR1 SGHDN, CDR2 FVKESK.

V is TRBV5-6 and J is TRBJ2-1; 11 nucleotides agree with TRBD2. CDR1 SGHDT and CDR2 YYEEEE come from the germline V gene. The CDR3 length is 16 residues. The V segment lost 4 bases and the J segment 8 bases; nucleotides outside the gene matches: 11. CDR3 bases: TGTGCCAGCAGCCAAAGAACTAGCGGGAGTATATATGAGCAGTTCTTC. The encoded protein is CASSQRTSGSIYEQFF.

Note on this clonotype: A much larger clone lies one base from this, so it may be a read error. The chain is built from TRBV18 and TRBJ2-7; no reliable D call. Per germline, CDR1 KGHSH and CDR2 LQKENI. The CDR3 sequence is 13 residues long. V shed 8 bases and J shed 5 bases, with 16 bases lying between them. The CDR3 here is CASHSAMMNEQYF. The DNA of the CDR3 is TGTGCCAGCCACTCGGCCATGATGAACGAGCAGTACTTC.

This clonotype was found many times. The rearrangement joins TRBV20-1 to TRBJ1-5; no clear D. The CDR3 has 16 amino acids. V was trimmed by 6 bases and J by 1 base, leaving 19 bases between them. Germline V lookup: CDR1 DFQATT, CDR2 SNEGSKA (reference sequence). CDR3 sequence: CSARPPPAESNQPQHF. The CDR3, as DNA: TGCAGTGCCAGACCTCCCCCAGCAGAAAGCAATCAGCCCCAGCATTTT.

Ten or more counts support this clonotype. The chain couples TRBV5-1 to TRBJ2-7; no reliable D call. Germline V gene sequence: CDR1 SGHRS, CDR2 YFSETQ. This CDR3 is 13 amino acids long. The V end was cut by 2 bases, the J end by 0 bases, with 6 bases between. For the CDR3, the DNA is TGCGCCAGCAGCTTTGAGAGCTCCTACGAGCAGTACTTC. Protein: CASSFESSYEQYF.

Comments on this clonotype: A read error may be the cause here, since a much bigger clone is one base away. The chain combines TRBV27 with TRBJ2-3; 7 positions match TRBD2. Germline CDR1 reads MNHEY; CDR2 reads SMNVEV (reference sequence). Trimming took 5 bases from V and 6 from J; bases not matched to a gene: 14. This CDR3 contains 16 residues. The CDR3 loop is CASSPSAGEVADTQYF. The CDR3 region has the DNA TGTGCCAGCAGTCCCTCCGCGGGAGAGGTCGCCGATACGCAGTATTTT.

There are many counts of this clonotype. The CDR3 DNA is TGTGCCAGCAGTTTGGGCACTAGCGGGAGGGCATGGCGGGAGCTGTTTTTT. Protein sequence: CASSLGTSGRAWRELFF. The genes are TRBV12-3 or TRBV12-4 and TRBJ2-2; 13 bases are a match to TRBD2. This CDR3 is 17 amino acids long. Trimming cost V 3 bases and J 9 bases; bases outside gene matches: 10.

This clonotype was recorded at least ten times. V usage is TRBV28 and J usage is TRBJ2-5; D remains unclear. V dropped 4 bases and J dropped 1 base, with 16 bases sitting between them. The V gene's germline CDR1 is MDHEN and CDR2 SYDVKM. The CDR3 has 16 amino acids. CDR3 sequence: CASSSPGGRSQETQYF. In DNA, the CDR3 is TGTGCCAGCAGTTCTCCCGGCGGACGGAGCCAAGAGACCCAGTACTTC.

This clonotype was seen only a few times. V gene TRBV14 combines with J gene TRBJ1-1, with TRBD1 matching over 7 bases. The germline CDR1 and CDR2 sequences are SGHDN and FVKESK. The CDR3 covers 14 residues. V lost 6 bases and J lost 4; bases outside the gene matches: 8. The CDR3 sequence is CASRPRQGITEAFF. CDR3 nucleotides: TGTGCCAGCAGACCGAGACAGGGAATCACTGAAGCTTTCTTT. The complete variable domain, with remaining parts taken from reference TRBV14 and TRBJ1-1, reads EAGVTQFPSHSVIEKGQTVTLRCDPISGHDNLYWYRRVMGKEIKFLLHFVKESKQDESGMPNNRFLAERTGGTYSTLKVQPAELEDSGVYFCASRPRQGITEAFFGQGTRLTVV.

This clonotype appeared many times. This chain links TRBV28 with TRBJ1-1, with 8 bases fitting TRBD1. Losses at the gene ends were 6 bases for V and 2 bases for J; bases not matched to a gene: 8. This CDR3 has 15 amino acids. Germline-derived CDR1 and CDR2 are MDHEN and SYDVKM. DNA of the CDR3: TGTGCCAGCAGAGCTCCAGGACAGGGTAACACTGAAGCTTTCTTT. Protein: CASRAPGQGNTEAFF.

J is TRBJ2-1 and V is TRBV10-2; the match to TRBD2 covers 10 bases. This CDR3 region has 13 residues. With 7 bases clipped from V and 9 bases from J, the junction kept 6 bases outside the gene matches. Germline V gene data show CDR1 as WSHSY and CDR2 as SAAADI. As DNA, the CDR3 is TGCGCCAGCATTCTAGCGGGAGCTGGTGAGCAGTTCTTC. The encoded protein is CASILAGAGEQFF.

The genes are TRBV19 and TRBJ2-3; D is perhaps TRBD2 (6 bases). Deletions cut 2 bases from V and 3 bases from J, with 15 bases between. The length of the CDR3 is 16 residues. From germline, CDR1 is LNHDA and CDR2 SQIVND (reference sequence). The chain's CDR3 is CASSIRRPGRTDTQYF. The CDR3, as DNA: TGTGCCAGTAGTATACGACGACCAGGGAGGACAGATACGCAGTATTTT.

At least ten counts were recorded for this clonotype. The J gene is TRBJ2-1, the V gene TRBV30; D unclear. This CDR3 is built from 13 residues. Germline lookup yields CDR1 GTSNPN and CDR2 SVGIG (reference sequence). The V and J ends lost 2 bases and 0 bases respectively, with 5 bases between them. CDR3 loop: CAWSRSSYNEQFF. CDR3 coding DNA: TGTGCCTGGAGTCGGAGCTCCTACAATGAGCAGTTCTTC. Filled out from reference TRBV30 and TRBJ2-1, the complete variable domain reads SQTIHQWPATLVQPVGSPLSLECTVEGTSNPNLYWYRQAAGRGLQLLFYSVGIGQISSEVPQNLSASRPQDRQFILSSKKLLLSDSGFYLCAWSRSSYNEQFFGPGTRLTVL.

This clonotype was detected only a few times. This chain links TRBV28 with TRBJ2-7; D possibly corresponds to TRBD1 (5 bases). The germline V and J ends were trimmed by 6 bases and 1 base, with 13 bases remaining between them. Germline V lookup: CDR1 MDHEN, CDR2 SYDVKM. This CDR3 is 14 amino acids long. The DNA for the CDR3 is TGTGCCAGCAGACGTTCAGGGATATCCTACGAGCAGTACTTC. Protein product: CASRRSGISYEQYF.

The chain carries TRBV12-3 or TRBV12-4 and TRBJ2-5, with D possibly being TRBD2 (5 bases). V gave up 0 bases and J gave up 3 bases, with 14 bases separating them. The CDR3 has 16 residues. The DNA for the CDR3 is TGTGCCAGCAGTTTAGCGCTGACTACTAGAAAAGAGACCCAGTACTTC. Amino acid sequence: CASSLALTTRKETQYF.